The 21 T cell receptor beta chains listed next were all sequenced from one sample in a study of blood T cells in healthy people across ages. PCR was performed a second time for about 7 to 12 cycles using a sample-barcoded 5' primer and a J-beta primer mix. MiXCR was run by TCRdb on the 5' RACE reads, yielding one entry per CDR3 protein. Of 750,000 or so distinct CDR3 sequences in the sample, roughly 25% were seen once. This sample was shared with a second study, whose subject was T cells of mothers and their children.

The sample comprised blood. The receptor set was obtained from a boy aged 10-17 years in good health.

The V call is TRBV7-2, the J call TRBJ1-5; D gene ambiguous. V shed 4 bases and J shed 2 bases, with 9 bases lying between them. The CDR3 runs to 14 residues. The V gene's germline CDR1 is SGHTA and CDR2 FQGNSA. The CDR3 is CASSSTMGNQPQHF. CDR3 coding DNA: TGTGCCAGCAGCTCCACCATGGGCAATCAGCCCCAGCATTTT.

This clonotype turned up a few times. CDR3 in DNA: TGTGCCAGCAGCTTGCCAGGGTTCTATAGCTCTGGGGCCAACGTCCTGACTTTC. Translating gives CASSLPGFYSSGANVLTF. The chain couples TRBV5-5 to TRBJ2-6; D is possibly TRBD1 (5 bases). The ends were cut back, 1 base at V and 0 bases at J, with 14 bases in the middle. Germline values: CDR1 SGHKS, CDR2 YYEKEE (reference sequence). The CDR3 loop spans 18 amino acids.

This clonotype has a handful of counts. The chain recombines TRBV29-1 with TRBJ1-2; TRBD1 is a possible D gene (6 bases). Deletions cut 3 bases from V and 10 bases from J, with 15 bases between. Germline CDR1 SQVTM, CDR2 ANQGSEA. The CDR3 is made up of 12 amino acids. The CDR3 DNA reads as TGCAGCGTTGATTCGGACAGCTCGGTCTACACCTTC. Its translation: CSVDSDSSVYTF. Full variable domain (outside the CDR3, taken from reference TRBV29-1 and TRBJ1-2): SAVISQKPSRDICQRGTSLTIQCQVDSQVTMMFWYRQQPGQSLTLIATANQGSEATYESGFVIDKFPISRPNLTFSTLTVSNMSPEDSSIYLCSVDSDSSVYTFGSGTRLTVV.

V and J are TRBV2 and TRBJ1-4; D is ambiguous. Germline CDR1 and CDR2: SNHLY and FYNNEI. The CDR3 runs 16 residues. V dropped 1 base and J dropped 0 bases, with 9 bases sitting between them. DNA of the CDR3: TGTGCCAGCAGTGAAGAATGGGCTTCAACTAATGAAAAACTGTTTTTT. This gives the protein CASSEEWASTNEKLFF.

This clonotype was counted a few times. The junction does not match germline at one end; this may be a read error. The gene calls are TRBV10-3 and TRBJ2-5; 9 bases are a match to TRBD1. The CDR3 runs 14 residues. The germline V gene encodes CDR1 ENHRY and CDR2 SYGVKD. CDR3 sequence: CAISETGGQETQYF. The DNA for the CDR3 is TGCGCCATCAGTGAGACAGGGGGCCAAGAGACCCAGTACTTC.

The chain has TRBV19 and TRBJ2-1; possible D gene TRBD1, 6 bases. Germline loops: CDR1 LNHDA, CDR2 SQIVND (reference sequence). The CDR3 consists of 13 residues. Trimming took 3 bases from V and 7 from J, leaving 10 bases between them. The CDR3, as DNA: TGTGCCAGTAGTATGGTCAGGGGAAATGAGCAGTTCTTC. This translates into CASSMVRGNEQFF. Full variable domain (missing parts from reference TRBV19 and TRBJ2-1): DGGITQSPKYLFRKEGQNVTLSCEQNLNHDAMYWYRQDPGQGLRLIYYSQIVNDFQKGDIAEGYSVSREKKESFPLTVTSAQKNPTAFYLCASSMVRGNEQFFGPGTRLTVL.

This clonotype has a handful of counts. This chain links TRBV7-9 with TRBJ1-1; D is ambiguous. The CDR3 contains 15 residues. Trimming stripped 5 bases from V and 5 bases from J, with 18 bases between. CDR1 is SEHNR and CDR2 is FQNEAQ in the germline V gene (reference sequence). The CDR3 bases are TGTGCCAGCAGCCCCCCCGGGAGTCCTGGGACTGAAGCTTTCTTT. Its protein is CASSPPGSPGTEAFF.

The chain carries TRBV12-5 and TRBJ2-3, with D tentatively TRBD2 (5 bases). The germline V gene encodes CDR1 LGHNT and CDR2 FRNRAP. Between the trimmed V and J ends, which lost 0 bases and 0 bases, there was a span of 10 bases. The CDR3 is 16 amino acids. The CDR3 DNA follows: TGTGCTAGTGGTTTGGTAATCCAGCGGAGCACAGATACGCAGTATTTT. It translates to CASGLVIQRSTDTQYF.

This clonotype was observed a handful of times. This chain joins TRBV29-1 and TRBJ2-3; D is ambiguous. The CDR3 covers 11 residues. The germline V gene has CDR1 SQVTM and CDR2 ANQGSEA. V lost 4 bases and J lost 4, with 6 bases in between. The CDR3 is CSVAGPDTQYF. The CDR3 nucleotides are TGCAGCGTTGCTGGTCCAGATACGCAGTATTTT.

A few counts support this clonotype. This chain links TRBV12-3 or TRBV12-4 with TRBJ2-5, with 10 bases identical to TRBD2. V trimming: 5 bases; J trimming: 5 bases; junction bases outside the gene matches: 8. The CDR3 runs 15 residues. CDR3 residues: CASSPTATSGETQYF. The DNA of the CDR3 is TGTGCCAGCAGTCCGACGGCGACTAGCGGGGAGACCCAGTACTTC.

The chain has TRBV2 and TRBJ2-5; 7 bases are a match to TRBD1. With 1 base clipped from V and 5 bases from J, the junction kept 7 bases outside the gene matches. Germline V gene sequence: CDR1 SNHLY, CDR2 FYNNEI. The CDR3 contains 15 residues. In DNA form, the CDR3 reads TGTGCCAGCAGTGAAGTAGGGGGCAGGCTTGAGACCCAGTACTTC. This sequence encodes CASSEVGGRLETQYF.

The chain is built from TRBV12-3 or TRBV12-4 and TRBJ2-5; D is uncertain. CDR3 length: 11 residues. Deletions cut 7 bases from V and 0 bases from J, with 3 bases between. The CDR3 DNA reads as TGTGCCAGCAAAGACCAAGAGACCCAGTACTTC. Protein product: CASKDQETQYF.

This chain links TRBV4-3 with TRBJ2-1, with a weak D call TRBD2 (5 bases). This CDR3 is built from 15 residues. Trimming left V 0 bases short and J 4 bases short, with 10 bases between. Germline CDR1 reads LGHNA; CDR2 reads YSLEER. CDR3 in amino acids: CASSQDSAEYNEQFF. DNA for the CDR3: TGCGCCAGCAGCCAAGATTCAGCGGAGTACAATGAGCAGTTCTTC.

The V call is TRBV20-1, the J call TRBJ1-1; D ambiguous. In germline, CDR1 is DFQATT, CDR2 SNEGSKA (reference sequence). V was shortened by 5 bases and J by 1 base, with 8 bases between the two germline ends. The CDR3 totals 12 residues. The CDR3 spells CSAPPGNTEAFF. CDR3 DNA sequence: TGCAGTGCTCCCCCAGGGAACACTGAAGCTTTCTTT.

In DNA form, the CDR3 reads TGTGCCAGCAGCTCCGGGACTAGCGGGAGGGTGGTGGATACGCAGTATTTT. This encodes CASSSGTSGRVVDTQYF. This rearrangement joins TRBV28 to TRBJ2-3, with 16 nucleotides matching TRBD2. This CDR3 is built from 17 residues. The junction had 9 bases not matched to a gene; V was cut back by 6 bases and J by 6 bases. Germline V gene sequence: CDR1 MDHEN, CDR2 SYDVKM.

This clonotype was found a few times. The rearrangement joins TRBV6-5 to TRBJ2-5; perhaps TRBD2 as D (5 bases). CDR3 size: 15 residues. With 0 bases removed from V and 11 bases from J, the gap between germline ends came to 19 bases. Germline assignment: CDR1 MNHEY and CDR2 SVGAGI. The CDR3 protein is CASSYSQDLQPEQYF. The CDR3 bases are TGTGCCAGCAGTTACTCGCAGGACTTGCAGCCTGAGCAGTACTTC.

The chain is built from TRBV5-1 and TRBJ1-1, with D maybe TRBD1 (6 bases). CDR1 SGHRS and CDR2 YFSETQ come from the germline V gene. V was pared by 0 bases and J by 5 bases, with 14 bases between. The CDR3 extends over 15 amino acids. The DNA of the CDR3 is TGCGCCAGCAGCTTGGTCGCAGGGGTAGGGACTGAAGCTTTCTTT. As protein: CASSLVAGVGTEAFF.

The chain couples TRBV6-6 to TRBJ1-3, with D unclear. Per the germline V gene, CDR1 is MNHNY and CDR2 is SVGAGI (reference sequence). V lost 0 bases and J lost 4, with 10 bases in between. The CDR3 totals 15 residues. CDR3 amino acids: CASSYSEGRGNTIYF. CDR3 DNA: TGTGCCAGCAGTTACTCTGAGGGAAGAGGAAACACCATATATTTT.

This clonotype was detected a few times. V and J are TRBV11-2 and TRBJ2-5, with a weak D call TRBD2 (5 bases). The CDR3 is 15 amino acids. Trimming cost V 3 bases and J 2 bases, with 13 bases left between them. Germline CDR1 SGHAT, CDR2 FQNNGV. CDR3 protein: CASSLRVLGQETQYF. CDR3 nucleotide sequence: TGTGCCAGCAGCTTGAGGGTTTTGGGGCAAGAGACCCAGTACTTC.

V and J are TRBV29-1 and TRBJ2-7, with D tentatively TRBD1 (6 bases). Germline V CDR1 and CDR2: SQVTM, ANQGSEA. This CDR3 has 11 residues. V lost 2 bases, J lost 5 bases, and 7 bases lay in between. This chain's CDR3 is CSVEQGNEQYF. CDR3 DNA sequence: TGCAGCGTTGAACAGGGGAACGAGCAGTACTTC.

This clonotype occurred many times. The V and J genes are TRBV29-1 and TRBJ2-1; 10 bases fit TRBD2. V was pared by 4 bases and J by 7 bases, with 4 bases of the junction left unmatched. Germline V gives CDR1 SQVTM, CDR2 ANQGSEA. CDR3 length: 13 amino acids. Written as DNA, the CDR3 is TGCAGCGTTGGCCTAGCGGGAGTAAATGAGCAGTTCTTC. This encodes CSVGLAGVNEQFF.